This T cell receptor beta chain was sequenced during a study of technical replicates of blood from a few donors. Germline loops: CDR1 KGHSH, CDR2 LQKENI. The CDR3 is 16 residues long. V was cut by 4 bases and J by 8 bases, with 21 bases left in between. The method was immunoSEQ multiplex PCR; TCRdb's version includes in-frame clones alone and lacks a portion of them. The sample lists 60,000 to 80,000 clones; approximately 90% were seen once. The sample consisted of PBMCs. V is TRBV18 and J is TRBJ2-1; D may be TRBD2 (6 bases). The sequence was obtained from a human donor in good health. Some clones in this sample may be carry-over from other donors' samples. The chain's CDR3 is CASSRFRGGGKDEQFF. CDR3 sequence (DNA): TGTGCCAGCTCACGATTCCGTGGTGGGGGGAAGGATGAGCAGTTCTTC.